This record covers a single T cell receptor beta chain. The antigen this receptor binds is unknown. A single base separates this from a much larger clone, so it may be a read error. The data are from a study of regulatory T cells in long-lasting Graves disease (dated by TCRdb to about 2021). About the investigation overall: Persistent Graves' disease was defined as persistently positive TSH receptor autoantibodies together with antithyroid drug treatment for over 5 years. The study took place in China and was registered as a clinical trial. Persistent Graves' disease patients in the clinical cohort had taken antithyroid drugs for 9.5 to 13 years on average. This study used TCR sequencing and RNA sequencing of peripheral blood to compare persistent Graves' disease patients against newly diagnosed Graves' disease patients. A total of about 35 samples underwent TCR sequencing, from roughly 13 patients with persistent Graves' disease and some 20 patients with newly diagnosed Graves' disease. Broad study findings and their caveats: TRBV28, TRBJ1-2 and TRBJ2-5 were preferentially used in persistent disease, while TRBV20-1 and TRBJ2-1 were favored in newly diagnosed disease. More public clonotypes were shared among persistent patients (approximately 3,000) than among newly diagnosed patients (966). Only the TCR beta chain was sequenced and analyzed. Only peripheral blood was studied, because thyroid tissue, the primary lesion, was inaccessible. Persistent Graves' disease patients showed lower TCR Shannon entropy and fewer highly expanded clones than newly diagnosed patients, suggesting clonal expansion. The authors acknowledged the small sample size as a limitation that may reduce accuracy.

The library was prepared using multiplex PCR. Instrument used: Illumina HiSeq 4000. CDR3 regions were amplified by Arm-PCR with iRepertoire HTBI primers to construct TCR beta libraries. Before sequencing, the PCR products underwent gel purification. The paper's processing steps were these. A total of fewer than 65 TRBV and some 13 TRBJ segments were identified across samples and were used for gene usage analysis of CDR3 amino acid clonotypes. Filtered high-quality paired reads were merged into contigs using COPE and FqMerger. BLAST was used to align contigs to the IMGT TRBV, TRBD and TRBJ reference genes, and CDR3 was defined following IMGT. Any clonotype with a frequency above 0.1% was classified as a highly expanded clone. Shannon entropy was used to measure repertoire diversity, and the Gini coefficient was used to measure V-J evenness. A clonotype found in more than one individual was treated as public. The public sequencing data were trimmed at Q25 with fastp and processed into clonotypes with MiXCR by TCRdb, which kept only in-frame beta chains. Identical CDR3 proteins give one entry, which carries the most common genes and DNA. The V and J calls follow TCRdb's processing rather than the paper's. The sample yields hundreds of thousands of distinct CDR3 sequences; about a fifth were counted once. Roughly 7.7% of the sample lies in the top ten.

The sample's time point label, decoded: persistent/refractory GD, antithyroid drugs over 5 years with positive TRAb. For both TCR sequencing and RNA sequencing, RNA was extracted from PBMCs using TRIzol. The diagnosis of Graves' disease was made according to American Thyroid Association guidelines. The patients came from an endocrinology department in Xi'an, China. Each patient gave roughly 8.4 milliliters of peripheral blood, collected in an EDTA anticoagulant tube. Ficoll Paque Plus density gradient separation was used to isolate PBMCs, and no further T cell sorting was done. RNA quality was checked with an Agilent 2100 Bioanalyzer and agarose gel, and concentration with a NanoDrop 2000. Measured from the cysteine to the phenylalanine, the CDR3 is 15 residues long. This entry keeps only the CDR3 DNA: 45 bases, framed from base 1. The germline V gene supplies CDR1 MDHEN and CDR2 SYDVKM.

The source is a female donor with Graves disease. The sample in question was peripheral blood mononuclear cells (PBMCs), obtained when the disease was refractory, from a patient treated with antithyroid drugs. Recombination connected TRBV28 to TRBJ2-5; TRBD1 might be the D gene, on 5 matching bases. In nucleotide form, the sequence is TGTGCCAGCAGTTTACCCCCAGGGCACCAAGAGGCCCAGTACTTC. Its protein reads: CASSLPPGHQEAQYF.